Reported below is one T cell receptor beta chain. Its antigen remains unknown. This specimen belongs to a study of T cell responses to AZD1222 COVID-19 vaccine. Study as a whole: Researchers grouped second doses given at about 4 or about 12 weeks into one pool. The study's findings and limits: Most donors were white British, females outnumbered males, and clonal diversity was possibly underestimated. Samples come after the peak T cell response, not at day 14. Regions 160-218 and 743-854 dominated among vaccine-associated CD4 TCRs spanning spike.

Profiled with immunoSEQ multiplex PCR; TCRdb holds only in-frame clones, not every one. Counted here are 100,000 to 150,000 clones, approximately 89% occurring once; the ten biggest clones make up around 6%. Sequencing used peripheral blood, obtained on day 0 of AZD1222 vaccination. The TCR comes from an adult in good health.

CDR3 in DNA: TGTGCCAGCAGTTGGAGTAGCGGGGTTTACAATGAGCAGTTCTTC. Translation: CASSWSSGVYNEQFF. The rearrangement joins TRBV6-2 or TRBV6-3 to TRBJ2-1; TRBD2 aligns across 8 bases. Germline V gene data show CDR1 as MNHEY and CDR2 as SVGEGT. The CDR3 is 15 amino acids. J lost 4 bases, V lost 4 bases, and 6 bases had no gene match.